The next 23 T cell receptor beta chains were all read from a single sample in a study of cytomegalovirus exposure and HLA in healthy donors. Clones were sequenced by immunoSEQ multiplex PCR, and TCRdb holds only the in-frame ones, with some missing. The sample yields about 130,000 clones, around 90% seen once. The sample consisted of PBMCs. The receptors come from a woman aged 18 to 35 in good health and CMV-seronegative.

The V call is TRBV11-3, the J call TRBJ2-6; tentatively, D is TRBD1 (6 bases). Germline V gene lookup returns CDR1 SGHNT and CDR2 YENEEA. Trimming cost V 5 bases and J 0 bases, with 23 bases left between them. The CDR3 runs 20 residues. The DNA for the CDR3 is TGTGCCAGCAGCCCGGGACAAGGGTTCTCGTTTTTCTCTGGGGCCAACGTCCTGACTTTC. This gives the protein CASSPGQGFSFFSGANVLTF.

This clone was seen once. The chain is built from TRBV29-1 and TRBJ2-5; 10 bases match TRBD1. The CDR3 totals 14 residues. Per the germline V gene, CDR1 is SQVTM and CDR2 is ANQGSEA. The V and J ends lost 4 bases and 5 bases, in that order; junction bases with no gene match: 7. CDR3 region: CSVGGDRGQETQYF. The CDR3 DNA sequence: TGCAGCGTTGGGGGCGACAGGGGGCAGGAGACCCAGTACTTC. Looking up the rest from reference TRBV29-1 and TRBJ2-5 gives the full variable domain: SAVISQKPSRDICQRGTSLTIQCQVDSQVTMMFWYRQQPGQSLTLIATANQGSEATYESGFVIDKFPISRPNLTFSTLTVSNMSPEDSSIYLCSVGGDRGQETQYFGPGTRLLVL.

The chain links TRBV7-6 to TRBJ2-3; a possible D gene is TRBD2 (6 bases). The CDR3 loop spans 14 amino acids. V lost 1 base and J 3 bases, leaving 8 bases between the germline ends. CDR1 SGHVS and CDR2 FNYEAQ come from the germline V gene. In DNA, the CDR3 is TGTGCCAGCAGCTTAGAAGCGGGTACAGATACGCAGTATTTT. The encoded protein is CASSLEAGTDTQYF.

The gene calls are TRBV5-1 and TRBJ1-2, with D perhaps TRBD1 (5 bases). Germline V gene sequence: CDR1 SGHRS, CDR2 YFSETQ. CDR3 length: 15 residues. The V end lost 0 bases, the J end lost 4 bases, and 13 bases lay between the germline ends. The CDR3 reads CASSLATGGRYGYTF. The CDR3 DNA follows: TGCGCCAGCAGCTTGGCCACGGGGGGACGCTATGGCTACACCTTC.

This chain joins TRBV5-1 and TRBJ2-1; D is unclear. Germline V CDR1 and CDR2: SGHRS, YFSETQ. The CDR3 contains 13 residues. V was cut by 1 base and J by 5 bases, with 7 bases left in between. CDR3 in DNA: TGCGCCAGCAGCTTGTCACTTAACAATGAGCAGTTCTTC. Translating gives CASSLSLNNEQFF.

V and J are TRBV27 and TRBJ1-1; a weak D match, TRBD1 (5 bases). Trimming took 5 bases from V and 4 from J, leaving 14 bases between them. Germline values: CDR1 MNHEY, CDR2 SMNVEV (reference sequence). The CDR3 is made up of 14 amino acids. CDR3 in amino acids: CASSPRGGGTEAFF. The CDR3 coding sequence is TGTGCCAGCAGTCCGCGCGGGGGGGGCACTGAAGCTTTCTTT.

The V gene is TRBV9, the J gene TRBJ2-3, with 9 bases lining up with TRBD1. CDR1 SGDLS and CDR2 YYNGEE come from the germline V gene. The CDR3 contains 13 residues. V lost 8 bases to trimming and J lost 3 bases; unmatched junction nucleotides: 4. The CDR3 region has the DNA TGTGCCAGTTCGGACAGGGGAACAGATACGCAGTATTTT. It encodes CASSDRGTDTQYF.

This sequence joins TRBV13 and TRBJ2-2; D ambiguous. Germline assignment: CDR1 PRHDT and CDR2 FYEKMQ (reference sequence). The CDR3 consists of 14 residues. Trimming took off 0 bases at V and 6 bases at J, with 8 bases between the two ends. The CDR3 DNA sequence: TGTGCCAGCAGCTTAGGTAGCTATCCCGGGGAGCTGTTTTTT. Translation: CASSLGSYPGELFF.

The genes are TRBV11-2 and TRBJ1-4; D is unresolved. Trimming left V 3 bases short and J 0 bases short, with 8 bases between. This CDR3 has 15 amino acids. The germline CDR1 and CDR2 sequences are SGHAT and FQNNGV. CDR3 residues: CASSFSGSTNEKLFF. CDR3 coding DNA: TGTGCCAGCAGCTTCAGCGGGTCAACTAATGAAAAACTGTTTTTT.

The V gene is TRBV28, the J gene TRBJ2-4; TRBD2 agrees at 7 bases. The CDR3 spans 15 residues. Germline CDR1 and CDR2: MDHEN and SYDVKM. Losses at the gene ends were 6 bases for V and 3 bases for J; bases not matched to a gene: 8. The CDR3 spells CASSSRGDVKNIQYF. CDR3 in DNA: TGTGCCAGCAGCTCCCGGGGGGATGTCAAAAACATTCAGTACTTC. The full variable domain, with the rest looked up from reference TRBV28 and TRBJ2-4, is DVKVTQSSRYLVKRTGEKVFLECVQDMDHENMFWYRQDPGLGLRLIYFSYDVKMKEKGDIPEGYSVSREKKERFSLILESASTNQTSMYLCASSSRGDVKNIQYFGAGTRLSVL.

This chain joins TRBV7-9 and TRBJ2-7; D gene unclear. CDR3 length equals 13 residues. Trimming removed 3 bases from V and 5 bases from J, with 11 bases in between. Per germline, CDR1 SEHNR and CDR2 FQNEAQ (reference sequence). The CDR3 reads CASSFSGNHEQYF. The CDR3 bases are TGTGCCAGCAGCTTTTCGGGTAACCACGAGCAGTACTTC.

CDR3 amino acids: CASSLRTGTNTEAFF. In DNA form, the CDR3 reads TGCGCCAGCAGCTTGCGGACAGGAACGAACACTGAAGCTTTCTTT. V usage is TRBV5-1 and J usage is TRBJ1-1; 7 nucleotides line up with TRBD1. CDR1 is SGHRS and CDR2 is YFSETQ in the germline V gene. The CDR3 is 15 amino acids. V trimming: 1 base; J trimming: 1 base; junction bases outside the gene matches: 4.

This CDR3 is CASSPPGAWNYGYTF. CDR3 nucleotides: TGTGCCAGCAGTCCCCCAGGGGCCTGGAACTATGGCTACACCTTC. The chain carries TRBV6-5 and TRBJ1-2; weak D call: TRBD1 (6 bases). CDR3 length: 15 residues. Trimming shortened V by 5 bases and J by 2 bases, and 15 bases separated the two germline ends. The V gene's germline CDR1 is MNHEY and CDR2 SVGAGI.

This clone was picked up many times. Additional DNA sequences in this sample encode the identical CDR3. J is TRBJ2-7 and V is TRBV2; 11 bases are a match to TRBD2. V shed 2 bases, J shed 4 bases, and the junction held 1 base outside the gene matches. Per germline, CDR1 SNHLY and CDR2 FYNNEI. This CDR3 is built from 14 residues. The CDR3 coding sequence is TGTGCCAGCAGTGAAAGACTAGCGGGGTACGAGCAGTACTTC. Translation gives CASSERLAGYEQYF. The full variable domain, rest sourced from reference TRBV2 and TRBJ2-7, is EPEVTQTPSHQVTQMGQEVILRCVPISNHLYFYWYRQILGQKVEFLVSFYNNEISEKSEIFDDQFSVERPDGSNFTLKIRSTKLEDSAMYFCASSERLAGYEQYFGPGTRLTVT.

This clone was seen a single time. This rearrangement joins TRBV25-1 to TRBJ1-1, with a weak D call TRBD1 (5 bases). CDR1 MGHDK and CDR2 SYGVNS come from the germline V gene. V was pared by 3 bases and J by 1 base, with 15 bases between. This CDR3 is built from 16 residues. DNA of the CDR3: TGTGCCAGCAGTGATAGGTCAGGGCGAGGGAACACTGAAGCTTTCTTT. Translating it yields CASSDRSGRGNTEAFF.

The chain couples TRBV2 to TRBJ2-4, with a weak D call TRBD1 (5 bases). Between the trimmed V and J ends, which lost 6 bases and 3 bases, there was a span of 12 bases. From germline, CDR1 is SNHLY and CDR2 FYNNEI. The CDR3 has 14 amino acids. The CDR3 here is CASSPRTLKNIQYF. In nucleotides, the CDR3 is TGTGCCAGCAGCCCCAGGACACTCAAAAACATTCAGTACTTC.

The V gene is TRBV27, the J gene TRBJ2-7, with a possible D match to TRBD2 (5 bases). Germline values: CDR1 MNHEY, CDR2 SMNVEV (reference sequence). This CDR3 spans 16 amino acids. Trimming cost V 1 base and J 1 base, with 14 bases left between them. The CDR3 reads CASSLFPGSASYEQYF. CDR3 nucleotide sequence: TGTGCCAGCAGTTTATTCCCTGGGAGCGCTTCCTACGAGCAGTACTTC.

The chain has TRBV2 and TRBJ2-7; tentative D call: TRBD1 (6 bases). The CDR3 is 13 amino acids. The V gene's germline CDR1 is SNHLY and CDR2 FYNNEI. Trimming shortened V by 5 bases and J by 6 bases, and 14 bases separated the two germline ends. The CDR3, as DNA: TGTGCCAGCAGTCAACAGGGTGTCGGCGAGCAGTACTTC. The encoded protein is CASSQQGVGEQYF.

The V gene is TRBV28, the J gene TRBJ1-4; 9 nucleotides align to TRBD1. The V gene's germline CDR1 is MDHEN and CDR2 SYDVKM. With 4 bases clipped from V and 10 bases from J, the junction kept 10 bases outside the gene matches. The CDR3 covers 15 residues. The CDR3 spells CASSSSGTGSRKLFF. As DNA, the CDR3 is TGTGCCAGCAGTTCATCCGGGACAGGGTCAAGAAAACTGTTTTTT.

The chain has TRBV5-1 and TRBJ2-3, with 15 bases lining up with TRBD2. V trimming: 4 bases; J trimming: 6 bases; junction bases outside the gene matches: 12. This CDR3 contains 18 residues. Per germline, CDR1 SGHRS and CDR2 YFSETQ. Here the CDR3 reads CASSLGLAGGPGFDTQYF. DNA for the CDR3: TGCGCCAGCAGCCTCGGACTAGCGGGAGGGCCGGGGTTCGATACGCAGTATTTT.

The chain is built from TRBV27 and TRBJ2-1; D is possibly TRBD1 (6 bases). The germline gives CDR1 MNHEY, CDR2 SMNVEV (reference sequence). This CDR3 spans 15 amino acids. Trimming stripped 5 bases from V and 5 bases from J, with 16 bases between. The CDR3 nucleotides are TGTGCCAGCAGTGCCTCTTTAGGGGGTAACAATGAGCAGTTCTTC. Amino acid sequence: CASSASLGGNNEQFF.

This chain links TRBV27 with TRBJ1-1; TRBD1 might be the D (5 bases). Germline V lookup: CDR1 MNHEY, CDR2 SMNVEV (reference sequence). V was shortened by 4 bases and J by 6 bases, with 18 bases between the two germline ends. The CDR3 has 15 amino acids. This CDR3 reads CASSSNLRGGAEAFF. CDR3 in DNA: TGTGCCAGCAGTTCAAATCTACGCGGAGGGGCTGAAGCTTTCTTT.

The CDR3 region is CASSLGGRHYNEQFF. DNA of the CDR3: TGTGCCAGCAGCCTGGGGGGGAGGCACTACAATGAGCAGTTCTTC. The rearrangement uses TRBV13 and TRBJ2-1; 7 bases match TRBD2. From germline, CDR1 is PRHDT and CDR2 FYEKMQ (reference sequence). The CDR3 is made up of 15 amino acids. The V segment lost 5 bases and the J segment 3 bases; nucleotides outside the gene matches: 7.